Here is one T cell receptor (beta chain) with its context. This record belongs to a study of blood T cell repertoires in COVID-19. Overall study context: Acute and convalescent COVID-19 specimens originated in the United States, Italy and Spain.

Original handling: Researchers report that nucleated cell counts were estimated from reference gene primer amplification. Profiled with immunoSEQ multiplex PCR; TCRdb holds only in-frame clones, not every one. V and J calls and clone size follow that table, whereas D and trimming were derived from the DNA. The table records more than 80,000 clones, roughly 82% of them present only once. The CDR3 length is 12 residues. Germline CDR1 SEHNR, CDR2 FQNEAQ (reference sequence). This sequence joins TRBV7-9 and TRBJ1-1; weak D call: TRBD1 (5 bases). This clonotype was obtained from a man aged 45 to 65 with active COVID-19. The sequencing input was peripheral blood. Here the CDR3 DNA reads TGTGCATCCAGCCCAGCCGGGGGAGGAGCTTTCTTT. Translating it yields CASSPAGGGAFF.